One sample yielded the 26 T cell receptor beta chains listed below, sequenced in a study of shared clonotypes between healthy human individuals. Assay used: immunoSEQ multiplex PCR; TCRdb lists only in-frame clones, some missing. The table shows some 2,500,000 clones, with about 90% occurring only once. Sequencing used naive CD4+ T cells from PBMCs. Subset described: CD45RA+ positively selected. Receptors were obtained from a man in his late teens or twenties in good health. Some clones in this sample may be carry-over from other donors' samples.

The chain links TRBV6-5 to TRBJ2-1; D not resolved. Per the germline V gene, CDR1 is MNHEY and CDR2 is SVGAGI. The CDR3 loop spans 16 amino acids. Trimming removed 3 bases from V and 0 bases from J, with 12 bases in between. CDR3 nucleotide sequence: TGTGCCAGCAGTTATAAGGGCCCGAGCTCCTACAATGAGCAGTTCTTC. It translates to CASSYKGPSSYNEQFF.

The J gene is TRBJ1-1, the V gene TRBV28; D ambiguous. In germline, CDR1 is MDHEN, CDR2 SYDVKM. Deletions cut 5 bases from V and 5 bases from J, with 9 bases between. The CDR3 has 12 amino acids. In DNA form, the CDR3 reads TGTGCCAGCAGTCTCCTATTGACTGAAGCTTTCTTT. Protein: CASSLLLTEAFF. Full variable domain (rest looked up from reference TRBV28 and TRBJ1-1): DVKVTQSSRYLVKRTGEKVFLECVQDMDHENMFWYRQDPGLGLRLIYFSYDVKMKEKGDIPEGYSVSREKKERFSLILESASTNQTSMYLCASSLLLTEAFFGQGTRLTVV.

The chain uses TRBV28 and TRBJ1-4; no definite D call. CDR3 length equals 16 residues. Trimming shortened V by 3 bases and J by 8 bases, and 19 bases separated the two germline ends. Germline CDR1 and CDR2: MDHEN and SYDVKM. This CDR3 is CASSLTPLVRIEKLFF. The CDR3 DNA follows: TGTGCCAGCAGTTTGACCCCCCTCGTACGAATCGAAAAACTGTTTTTT. Based on the CDR3 plus reference TRBV28 and TRBJ1-4, the full variable domain is DVKVTQSSRYLVKRTGEKVFLECVQDMDHENMFWYRQDPGLGLRLIYFSYDVKMKEKGDIPEGYSVSREKKERFSLILESASTNQTSMYLCASSLTPLVRIEKLFFGSGTQLSVL.

This clone was seen a single time. This rearrangement joins TRBV7-7 to TRBJ1-4, with 7 positions matching TRBD1. This CDR3 has 17 residues. In germline, CDR1 is SSHAT, CDR2 FNYEAQ (reference sequence). With V trimmed by 3 bases and J by 7 bases, 14 bases remained unmatched. CDR3 sequence reads: CASSLSITGVAVEKLFF. The CDR3 DNA reads TGTGCCAGCAGCTTGTCCATAACAGGGGTTGCTGTTGAAAAACTGTTTTTT.

The chain uses TRBV7-3 and TRBJ2-7; tentatively, D is TRBD1 (6 bases). The CDR3 extends over 15 amino acids. V was trimmed by 1 base and J by 2 bases, leaving 12 bases between them. CDR1 and CDR2 from the germline V gene are SGHTA and FQGTGA. The CDR3 DNA follows: TGTGCCAGCAGCTTAAGTCGTGGGGGCCCCTACGAGCAGTACTTC. Translating it yields CASSLSRGGPYEQYF. The whole variable domain, filled in from reference TRBV7-3 and TRBJ2-7, reads GAGVSQTPSNKVTEKGKYVELRCDPISGHTALYWYRQSLGQGPEFLIYFQGTGAADDSGLPNDRFFAVRPEGSVSTLKIQRTERGDSAVYLCASSLSRGGPYEQYFGPGTRLTVT.

V and J are TRBV5-1 and TRBJ2-7, with D maybe TRBD1 (6 bases). Deletions cut 2 bases from V and 2 bases from J, with 17 bases between. This CDR3 is 16 amino acids long. Germline assignment: CDR1 SGHRS and CDR2 YFSETQ. The DNA of the CDR3 is TGCGCCAGCAGCTTAGGTCTTTCCAGGGGAACCTACGAGCAGTACTTC. Its protein product is CASSLGLSRGTYEQYF.

The chain joins TRBV9 to TRBJ2-7, with 7 bases matching TRBD1. Per the germline V gene, CDR1 is SGDLS and CDR2 is YYNGEE. The CDR3 consists of 16 residues. V lost 3 bases, J lost 1 base, and 10 bases stayed unmatched. The CDR3 DNA is TGTGCCAGCAGCGCCCGGGACAGCTTCTTTTCCTACGAGCAGTACTTC. As protein: CASSARDSFFSYEQYF.

The CDR3 DNA follows: TGTGCCAGCAGCTTCGGGGTCAGCCAAGAGACCCAGTACTTC. Its translation: CASSFGVSQETQYF. The rearrangement joins TRBV7-2 to TRBJ2-5, with D possibly TRBD2 on 5 matching bases. This CDR3 has 14 residues. V lost 3 bases and J lost 1, with 9 bases in between. Per germline, CDR1 SGHTA and CDR2 FQGNSA.

V usage is TRBV5-6 and J usage is TRBJ1-5; perhaps TRBD1 as D (5 bases). Germline CDR1 and CDR2: SGHDT and YYEEEE. This CDR3 has 16 residues. Trimming shortened V by 0 bases and J by 7 bases, and 17 bases separated the two germline ends. CDR3 residues: CASSLAGGAINQPQHF. The CDR3 coding sequence is TGTGCCAGCAGCTTGGCCGGTGGGGCGATCAACCAGCCCCAGCATTTT.

On this clone: The identical CDR3 is also encoded by other nucleotide sequences in the sample. The chain couples TRBV20-1 to TRBJ2-5, with D maybe TRBD1 (5 bases). This CDR3 spans 11 amino acids. V was shortened by 5 bases and J by 5 bases, with 9 bases between the two germline ends. The germline gives CDR1 DFQATT, CDR2 SNEGSKA (reference sequence). This CDR3 reads CSALRGETQYF. The CDR3, as DNA: TGCAGTGCTCTTAGGGGTGAGACCCAGTACTTC.

Comments on this clone: Other DNA sequences in this sample translate to the same CDR3. V gene TRBV5-4 combines with J gene TRBJ1-2, with D possibly TRBD1 on 5 matching bases. This CDR3 region has 13 residues. The V end lost 4 bases, the J end lost 5 bases, and 12 bases lay between the germline ends. CDR1 is SGHNT, CDR2 YYREEE, per germline (reference sequence). CDR3 protein: CASSPGAGYGYTF. CDR3 coding DNA: TGTGCCAGCAGCCCTGGGGCTGGATATGGCTACACCTTC.

The chain's CDR3 is CSVLRTNTDTQYF. The CDR3 nucleotides read TGCAGCGTCCTTCGGACTAACACAGATACGCAGTATTTT. J is TRBJ2-3 and V is TRBV29-1, with D perhaps TRBD2 (6 bases). Between the trimmed V and J ends, which lost 6 bases and 2 bases, there was a span of 12 bases. The CDR3 runs 13 residues. Germline assignment: CDR1 SQVTM and CDR2 ANQGSEA.

The chain carries TRBV9 and TRBJ2-4, with 8 bases that match TRBD1. CDR1 and CDR2 (germline): SGDLS, YYNGEE. Unmatched junction bases numbered 6, after V lost 4 bases and J lost 6 bases. This CDR3 has 14 amino acids. CDR3: CASSSRGQGNIQYF. For the CDR3, the DNA is TGTGCCAGCAGCAGCAGGGGGCAGGGAAACATTCAGTACTTC.

Comments on this clone: A read error may account for a junction end that differs from germline. The CDR3 is CAGSLSEYNEQFF. The DNA of the CDR3 is TGTGCCGGCAGCTTATCCGAATACAATGAGCAGTTCTTC. The genes are TRBV7-3 and TRBJ2-1; D ambiguous. The CDR3 covers 13 residues. CDR1 SGHTA and CDR2 FQGTGA come from the germline V gene.

Worth noting for this clone: The same CDR3 arises from other DNA sequences in this sample as well. The chain employs TRBV11-3 and TRBJ2-2; D gene uncertain. The CDR3 has 11 amino acids. The V and J ends lost 6 bases and 4 bases respectively, with 3 bases between them. Per the germline V gene, CDR1 is SGHNT and CDR2 is YENEEA. As DNA, the CDR3 is TGTGCCAGCAGTATCACCGGGGAGCTGTTTTTT. Encoded protein: CASSITGELFF. Looking up the rest from reference TRBV11-3 and TRBJ2-2 gives the full variable domain: EAGVVQSPRYKIIEKKQPVAFWCNPISGHNTLYWYLQNLGQGPELLIRYENEEAVDDSQLPKDRFSAERLKGVDSTLKIQPAELGDSAVYLCASSITGELFFGEGSRLTVL.

CDR3 region: CATSRDPLDRVGNTIYF. Here the CDR3 DNA reads TGTGCCACCAGCAGAGACCCGTTGGACAGGGTAGGAAACACCATATATTTT. V usage is TRBV15 and J usage is TRBJ1-3, with TRBD1 matching over 8 bases. The V and J ends lost 0 bases and 4 bases, in that order; junction bases with no gene match: 8. The length of the CDR3 is 17 residues. Germline V gives CDR1 LNHNV, CDR2 YYDKDF (reference sequence).

V gene TRBV6-5 combines with J gene TRBJ2-7, with D tentatively TRBD1 or TRBD2 (5 bases each). V dropped 6 bases and J dropped 9 bases, with 18 bases sitting between them. Germline V gene lookup returns CDR1 MNHEY and CDR2 SVGAGI. There are 13 residues in the CDR3. For the CDR3, the DNA is TGTGCCAGCAGGTGGAGTGGGGGAAAGGTGCAGTACTTC. Its protein product is CASRWSGGKVQYF.

The J gene is TRBJ1-1, the V gene TRBV7-9; a possible D gene is TRBD1 (5 bases). V lost 5 bases and J 0 bases, leaving 10 bases between the germline ends. The germline V gene has CDR1 SEHNR and CDR2 FQNEAQ (reference sequence). The CDR3 loop spans 14 amino acids. CDR3 DNA sequence: TGTGCCAGCAGCAAAGGGACGGTGAACACTGAAGCTTTCTTT. Encoded protein: CASSKGTVNTEAFF.

J is TRBJ2-3 and V is TRBV7-2; 9 positions agree with TRBD2. The CDR3 loop spans 17 amino acids. V was clipped by 1 base and J by 6 bases; unmatched bases: 11. CDR1 is SGHTA, CDR2 FQGNSA, per germline. The CDR3 DNA reads as TGTGCCAGCAGCTTAGGGATAGCGGGAGTTAGCGGGGATACGCAGTATTTT. It encodes CASSLGIAGVSGDTQYF.

The chain employs TRBV2 and TRBJ2-3, with D unresolved. Trimming left V 3 bases short and J 4 bases short, with 8 bases between. The CDR3 is 13 residues long. Per the germline V gene, CDR1 is SNHLY and CDR2 is FYNNEI. The CDR3 coding sequence is TGTGCCAGCAGTGAGGTTCGCGCAGATACGCAGTATTTT. Translated, it gives CASSEVRADTQYF.

The chain employs TRBV7-3 and TRBJ2-1, with TRBD2 matching 8 bases. The junction had 10 bases not matched to a gene; V was cut back by 5 bases and J by 1 base. Germline V CDR1 and CDR2: SGHTA, FQGTGA. The CDR3 has 17 amino acids. The CDR3 sequence: CASSPRASGLSYNEQFF. The CDR3 coding sequence is TGTGCCAGCAGCCCCCGGGCTAGCGGGCTATCCTACAATGAGCAGTTCTTC.

With respect to this clone: The same CDR3 can be traced to other DNA sequences in this sample. This rearrangement joins TRBV19 to TRBJ2-2; tentatively, D is TRBD2 (6 bases). Germline CDR1 is LNHDA and CDR2 is SQIVND (reference sequence). V gave up 1 base and J gave up 4 bases, with 7 bases separating them. CDR3 length equals 14 residues. CDR3 sequence: CASSIGRVTGELFF. As DNA, the CDR3 is TGTGCCAGTAGTATAGGGAGGGTCACCGGGGAGCTGTTTTTT.

The rearrangement uses TRBV19 and TRBJ1-1; a weak D match, TRBD1 (5 bases). CDR3 length: 14 amino acids. Trimming removed 1 base from V and 7 bases from J, with 13 bases in between. The germline V gene encodes CDR1 LNHDA and CDR2 SQIVND (reference sequence). The DNA for the CDR3 is TGTGCCAGTAGTATAGCCCCCGGCAGGGATGAAGCTTTCTTT. This sequence encodes CASSIAPGRDEAFF.

A word on this clone: At the DNA level, this CDR3 is encoded by other sequences in the same sample as well. The chain links TRBV5-1 to TRBJ1-4, with D unresolved. Germline V CDR1 and CDR2: SGHRS, YFSETQ. The CDR3 totals 13 residues. The ends were cut back, 4 bases at V and 3 bases at J, with 7 bases in the middle. The chain's CDR3 is CASSAAPNEKLFF. The CDR3 region has the DNA TGCGCCAGCAGCGCCGCGCCTAATGAAAAACTGTTTTTT.

V and J are TRBV18 and TRBJ2-1, with D possibly being TRBD2 (5 bases). This CDR3 region has 16 residues. CDR1 and CDR2 from the germline V gene are KGHSH and LQKENI. V lost 3 bases and J lost 0, with 12 bases in between. For the CDR3, the DNA is TGTGCCAGCTCACCTTTAGCGCAAGACTCCTACAATGAGCAGTTCTTC. Translated, it gives CASSPLAQDSYNEQFF.

V usage is TRBV7-8 and J usage is TRBJ2-7; D call uncertain. V lost 5 bases, J lost 0 bases, and 14 bases lay in between. The CDR3 consists of 15 residues. The V gene's germline CDR1 is SGHVS and CDR2 FQNEAQ. The CDR3 DNA follows: TGTGCCAGCAGCCCCCGGAAGTCGGGCTCCTACGAGCAGTACTTC. This translates into CASSPRKSGSYEQYF. Variable domain in full (rest from reference TRBV7-8 and TRBJ2-7): GAGVSQSPRYKVAKRGQDVALRCDPISGHVSLFWYQQALGQGPEFLTYFQNEAQLDKSGLPSDRFFAERPEGSVSTLKIQRTQQEDSAVYLCASSPRKSGSYEQYFGPGTRLTVT.